This T cell receptor (beta chain) was captured by sequencing in a study of shared clonotypes between healthy human individuals. Assay: immunoSEQ multiplex PCR; the TCRdb copy retains only in-frame clones and omits some. This table holds over 700,000 clones, just under 75% found once. With 5 bases removed from V and 9 bases from J, the gap between germline ends came to 16 bases. Germline V gene sequence: CDR1 MDHEN, CDR2 SYDVKM. The length of the CDR3 is 13 residues. CD4+ cells underwent separation, giving CD45RA+ naive and CD45RA-negative memory subsets. Input material: memory CD4+ T cells sorted from blood. Subset here: CD45RA-negative fraction. The TCR sequence derives from a woman in her thirties in good health. V and J are TRBV28 and TRBJ1-1; no definite D call. The CDR3, as DNA: TGTGCCAGCAGTACCGCGGCGGCAGGTAAAGCTTTCTTT. Amino acid sequence: CASSTAAAGKAFF. Filled out from reference TRBV28 and TRBJ1-1, the complete variable domain reads DVKVTQSSRYLVKRTGEKVFLECVQDMDHENMFWYRQDPGLGLRLIYFSYDVKMKEKGDIPEGYSVSREKKERFSLILESASTNQTSMYLCASSTAAAGKAFFGQGTRLTVV.